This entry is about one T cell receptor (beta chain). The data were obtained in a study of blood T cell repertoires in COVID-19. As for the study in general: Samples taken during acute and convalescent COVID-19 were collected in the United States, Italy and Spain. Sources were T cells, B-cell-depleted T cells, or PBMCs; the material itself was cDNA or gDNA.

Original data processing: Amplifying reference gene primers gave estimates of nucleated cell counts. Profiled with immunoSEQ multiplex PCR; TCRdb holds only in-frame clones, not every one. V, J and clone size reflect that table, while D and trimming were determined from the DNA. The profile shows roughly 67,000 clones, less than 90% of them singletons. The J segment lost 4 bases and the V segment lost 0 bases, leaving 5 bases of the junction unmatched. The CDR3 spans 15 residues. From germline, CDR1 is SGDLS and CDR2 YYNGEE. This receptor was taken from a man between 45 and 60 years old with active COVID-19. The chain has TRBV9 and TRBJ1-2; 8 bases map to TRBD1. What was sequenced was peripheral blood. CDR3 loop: CASSVGTGGPYGYTF. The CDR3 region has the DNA TGTGCCAGCAGCGTAGGAACAGGGGGACCCTATGGCTACACCTTC.